This TCR beta chain is drawn from a study of OX40 agonist ivuxolimab in advanced cancers. Data came from immunoSEQ multiplex PCR; TCRdb stores just in-frame clones and leaves some out. The sample lists more than 85,000 clones; around 88% were seen once. CDR1 is SGHTA, CDR2 FQGTGA, per germline. CDR3 length: 15 residues. V was shortened by 1 base and J by 2 bases, with 6 bases between the two germline ends. The source is an adult with an advanced solid tumor such as melanoma, head and neck, liver or kidney cancer. The source was CD4+ or CD8+ T cells sorted from blood, collected in a trial of the OX40 agonist ivuxolimab. The chain couples TRBV7-3 to TRBJ2-6; D is perhaps TRBD2 (5 bases). The CDR3 DNA is TGTGCCAGCAGCTTAAGGCGGGCTGGGGCCAACGTCCTGACTTTC. This codes for CASSLRRAGANVLTF.